This TCR beta chain appears in the sequencing data of a study of technical replicates of blood from a handful of donors. In germline, CDR1 is KGHSH, CDR2 LQKENI. This CDR3 is built from 13 residues. Worth noting for this clone: An end of the junction differs from the germline gene, which may be a read error.

Repertoires were generated with immunoSEQ multiplex PCR, while TCRdb's copy carries only in-frame clones and drops some. The data show 75,000 to 100,000 clones, less than 95% seen once. The receptor was isolated from a human donor in good health. The chain couples TRBV18 to TRBJ1-1; maybe TRBD1 (5 bases). Sequencing input: T cells isolated from PBMCs. The CDR3 coding sequence is TGTGCCAGCTCACCGGCAGGGAACTCTGAAGCTTTCTTT. Protein sequence: CASSPAGNSEAFF.